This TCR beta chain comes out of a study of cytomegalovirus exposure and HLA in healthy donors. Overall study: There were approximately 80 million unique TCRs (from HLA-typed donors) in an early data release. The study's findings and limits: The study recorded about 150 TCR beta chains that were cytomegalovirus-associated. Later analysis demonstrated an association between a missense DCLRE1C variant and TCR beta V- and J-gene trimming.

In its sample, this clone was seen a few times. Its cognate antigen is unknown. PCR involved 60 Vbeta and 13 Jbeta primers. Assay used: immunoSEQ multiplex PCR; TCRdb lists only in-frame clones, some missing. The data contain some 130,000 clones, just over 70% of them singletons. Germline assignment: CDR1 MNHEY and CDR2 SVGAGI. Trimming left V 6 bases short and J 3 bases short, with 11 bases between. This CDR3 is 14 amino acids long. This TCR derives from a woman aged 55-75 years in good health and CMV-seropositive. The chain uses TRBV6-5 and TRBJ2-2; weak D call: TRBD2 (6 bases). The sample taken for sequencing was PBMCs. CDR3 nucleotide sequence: TGTGCCAGCAGCCGGCGGGGCTACACCGGGGAGCTGTTTTTT. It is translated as CASSRRGYTGELFF.